The rows below give T cell receptor beta chains drawn from one sample of a study of blood T cell repertoires in COVID-19. The assay was immunoSEQ multiplex PCR, and TCRdb's table has in-frame clones only and misses some. The sample consists of roughly 74,000 clones, 84% of them appearing once. Specimen: peripheral blood. The source of these receptors is a man aged 70-80 years with acute or convalescent COVID-19. CDR3s include the opening cysteine and the closing phenylalanine or tryptophan. D genes are given only for firm matches. Part of the rows lack a size; the others show once, few, many or a class for expanded clones.

V	size	D	J	DNA	CDR3
TRBV28	once	TRBD2	TRBJ2-1	TGTGCCAGCAGTTTAAGTAGGCTAGCGGTCAACAATGAGCAGTTCTTC	CASSLSRLAVNNEQFF
TRBV5-1	NA	TRBD1	TRBJ2-7	TGCGCCAGCAGCTCCCCCGGGACAGGGGGCGAGCAGTACTTC	CASSSPGTGGEQYF
TRBV25-1	once	NA	TRBJ2-2	TGTGCCAGCAGACAGGGTTACGCCGGGGAGCTGTTTTTT	CASRQGYAGELFF
TRBV19	NA	NA	TRBJ2-3	TGTGCCAGTAGTAAGACAAGGACAGATACGCAGTATTTT	CASSKTRTDTQYF
TRBV28	once	TRBD2	TRBJ2-7	TGTGCCAGCAGTCGGACTAGCGGGACCTCCTACGAGCAGTACTTC	CASSRTSGTSYEQYF
TRBV5-4	NA	TRBD1	TRBJ1-2	TGTGCCAGCAGCTTGCGCGGACAGGGTAACTATGGCTACACCTTC	CASSLRGQGNYGYTF
TRBV18	few	NA	TRBJ1-3	TGTGCCAGCTCACAGAGGGACTCTGGAAACACCATATATTTT	CASSQRDSGNTIYF
TRBV5-1	NA	NA	TRBJ2-7	TGCGCCAGCAGCTCTGGAGGGACAGATCCCTACGAGCAGTACTTC	CASSSGGTDPYEQYF
TRBV2	once	TRBD1	TRBJ1-2	TGTGCCAGCAGCGACACAGGGGTTGGTGGCTACACCTTC	CASSDTGVGGYTF
TRBV7-6	NA	TRBD2	TRBJ2-2	TGTGCCAGCAGCCCGGGGACTAGCGTAAACACCGGGGAGCTGTTTTTT	CASSPGTSVNTGELFF
TRBV12-1	NA	NA	TRBJ1-2	TGTGCCAGCAGCTTTAAGCCCTTACAGGGTGGCTATGGCTACACCTTC	CASSFKPLQGGYGYTF
TRBV5-1	NA	NA	TRBJ2-5	TGCGCCAGCAGCTTGGCCCCTACCAACCAAGAGACCCAGTACTTC	CASSLAPTNQETQYF
TRBV10-3	NA	NA	TRBJ1-4	TGTGCCATCAGTGAGTCAGCGGATGAAAAACTGTTTTTT	CAISESADEKLFF
TRBV12-3/TRBV12-4	few	NA	TRBJ2-1	TGTGCCAGCAGTTTAGTGCGGGAGCAGTTCTTC	CASSLVREQFF
TRBV11-2	once	NA	TRBJ2-1	TGTGCCAGCAGCTTAGAGGGGAGCTCCTACAATGAGCAGTTCTTC	CASSLEGSSYNEQFF
TRBV6-5	NA	NA	TRBJ1-5	TGTGCCAGCAGACCACAGGGTGCCGATCAGCCCCAGCATTTT	CASRPQGADQPQHF
TRBV29-1	NA	NA	TRBJ2-1	TGCAGCGTTGACCCGCCCGGACAGCATGAGCAGTTCTTC	CSVDPPGQHEQFF
TRBV27	once	NA	TRBJ2-2	TGTGCCAGCAGTTTTGGCGGCCGCACCGGGGAGCTGTTTTTT	CASSFGGRTGELFF
TRBV5-6	NA	NA	TRBJ2-5	TGTGCCAGCAGCGGAGGGGGGGGAAAAGAGACCCAGTACTTC	CASSGGGGKETQYF
TRBV7-2	NA	TRBD2	TRBJ2-1	TGTGCCAGCAGCCTAGAAGCGGGAGGGCCCTATGAGCAGTTCTTC	CASSLEAGGPYEQFF
TRBV6-2/TRBV6-3	NA	TRBD2	TRBJ2-2	TGTGCCAGCAGCTTAGCGGGGAAGAACACCGGGGAGCTGTTTTTT	CASSLAGKNTGELFF
TRBV7-3	NA	TRBD2	TRBJ2-5	TGTGCCAGCAGCCCAACTAGCGGGAGAGGGGAGACCCAGTACTTC	CASSPTSGRGETQYF
TRBV28	NA	TRBD2	TRBJ2-1	TGTGCCAGCAGCGCCGGGACTAGCGGGAGGGCGGATGAGCAGTTCTTC	CASSAGTSGRADEQFF
TRBV5-1	NA	TRBD2	TRBJ2-3	TGCGCCAGCAGCTGGGGGGGACTAGCGGGACTCTCAGATACGCAGTATTTT	CASSWGGLAGLSDTQYF
TRBV7-8	NA	NA	TRBJ1-1	TGTGCCAGCAGCCTGACAGGCCACACTGAAGCTTTCTTT	CASSLTGHTEAFF
TRBV24-1	NA	TRBD2	TRBJ2-1	TGTGCCACCAGTTCTCCCGGGACTATCAATGAGCAGTTCTTC	CATSSPGTINEQFF
TRBV10-3	NA	NA	TRBJ2-2	TGTGCCATCAGTGATCCGGGACTCTTCACCGGGGAGCTGTTTTTT	CAISDPGLFTGELFF
TRBV5-1	NA	TRBD1	TRBJ2-7	TGCGCCAGCAGCTTGGCCCCTGACAGGGGAAGTTACGAGCAGTACTTC	CASSLAPDRGSYEQYF
TRBV7-3	NA	NA	TRBJ1-2	TGTGCCAGCAGCTTAACAGGGGGCTATGGCTACACCTTC	CASSLTGGYGYTF
TRBV7-9	NA	TRBD1	TRBJ1-2	TGTGCCAGCAGTATCACAGGGGCCTATGGCTACACCTTC	CASSITGAYGYTF
TRBV19	NA	NA	TRBJ1-1	TGTGCCAGTAAATGGAGCTTGAACACTGAAGCTTTCTTT	CASKWSLNTEAFF
TRBV6-2/TRBV6-3	NA	TRBD1	TRBJ2-7	TGTGCCAGCAGCGGACAGGACTACGAGCAGTACTTC	CASSGQDYEQYF
TRBV28	NA	NA	TRBJ1-2	TGTGCCAGCAGCCCCATTCGGGGTAACTATGGCTACACCTTC	CASSPIRGNYGYTF
TRBV7-9	NA	NA	TRBJ2-7	TGTGCCAGCAGCCCCGGCGGGTTTGGCTCCTACGAGCAGTACTTC	CASSPGGFGSYEQYF
TRBV5-1	NA	TRBD1	TRBJ1-6	TGCGCCAGCAGCTGGACAGGGCTGGATTCACCCCTCCACTTT	CASSWTGLDSPLHF
TRBV11-1	NA	TRBD1	TRBJ1-4	TGTGCCAGCAGCTTCGACAGGGGCGGTGAAAAACTGTTTTTT	CASSFDRGGEKLFF
TRBV5-1	NA	TRBD1	TRBJ1-4	TGCGCCAGCAGCTTCAGGGGGTTTAATGAAAAACTGTTTTTT	CASSFRGFNEKLFF
TRBV2	NA	NA	TRBJ2-5	TGTGCCAGCAGTGGTTACGGGGCCCGGGGGGAGACCCAGTACTTC	CASSGYGARGETQYF
TRBV4-1	few	NA	TRBJ1-3	TGCGCCAGCAGCCAAGCTCGGGAGGGGAGAGGAAACACCATATATTTT	CASSQAREGRGNTIYF
TRBV5-6	NA	NA	TRBJ1-2	TGTGCCAGCAGACTTCAGGGGCAATCTGGCTACACCTTC	CASRLQGQSGYTF
TRBV28	NA	TRBD2	TRBJ2-1	TGTGCCAGCAGTTTCCCTAGCGGGAGGGCCCTCAGACATGAGCAGTTCTTC	CASSFPSGRALRHEQFF
TRBV5-4	few	NA	TRBJ2-7	TGTGCCAGCAGCTTGGGCGATTACGAGCAGTACTTC	CASSLGDYEQYF
TRBV5-5	NA	TRBD2	TRBJ2-7	TGTGCCAGCAGCTTGGCCGGTACTAGCGGGGTCTACGAGCAGTACTTC	CASSLAGTSGVYEQYF
TRBV16	NA	TRBD1	TRBJ1-3	TGTGCCAGCAGCTCGGGACAGGCCGCTGGAAACACCATATATTTT	CASSSGQAAGNTIYF
TRBV7-3	NA	NA	TRBJ2-3	TGTGCCAGCAGCCCAGTGTTCCGCACAGATACGCAGTATTTT	CASSPVFRTDTQYF
TRBV3-1/TRBV3-2	NA	NA	TRBJ1-4	TGTGCCAGCAGTCTCCCTAATCGGGAAAAACTGTTTTTT	CASSLPNREKLFF
TRBV3-1/TRBV3-2	NA	NA	TRBJ2-6	TGTGCCAGCAGCCAAGCCGGGGCTGGGGCCAACGTCCTGACTTTC	CASSQAGAGANVLTF
TRBV2	once	TRBD1	TRBJ2-7	TGTGCCAGCAGTGAAGCCGGGACAGCGACCTACGAGCAGTACTTC	CASSEAGTATYEQYF
TRBV5-4	NA	NA	TRBJ2-3	TGTGCCAGCAGCTCGCCCCGCCCAGGCACAGATACGCAGTATTTT	CASSSPRPGTDTQYF
TRBV9	NA	NA	TRBJ2-1	TGTGCCAGCAGCCAAACCATCGACAGATACAATGAGCAGTTCTTC	CASSQTIDRYNEQFF
TRBV18	NA	NA	TRBJ1-6	TGTGCCAGCTCACCAGTGTCCAAATTAGTCGATAATTCACCCCTCCACTTT	CASSPVSKLVDNSPLHF
TRBV24-1	NA	NA	TRBJ2-7	TGTGCCACCGCTTCACAGGGTTGGAGCGAGCAGTACTTC	CATASQGWSEQYF
TRBV7-2	NA	TRBD2	TRBJ2-5	TGTGCCAGCAGCTTAGCGCCAGCGGGGGGCCAAGAGACCCAGTACTTC	CASSLAPAGGQETQYF